This T cell receptor beta chain was found in a study of T-cell memory formation after mild COVID-19. TCRdb independently ran MiXCR on the 5' RACE reads; one entry per CDR3 protein. The data show around 250,000 distinct CDR3 sequences, with about 16% seen just once and 2.1% held by the top ten. Losses at the gene ends were 6 bases for V and 5 bases for J; bases not matched to a gene: 12. Germline V lookup: CDR1 ENHRY, CDR2 SYGVKD. This CDR3 spans 15 amino acids. This clonotype was found a few times. Input material: PBMCs or a T cell subset sorted from them (not recorded which). This clonotype originated in an adult woman who had mild COVID-19 (a few samples of this study predate the infection). Cell type and time point are not known. This chain connects TRBV10-3 to TRBJ2-5, with 7 bases identical to TRBD1. The CDR3 here is CAIRGGQAPGETQYF. In DNA form, the CDR3 reads TGTGCCATCAGGGGTGGACAGGCCCCCGGGGAGACCCAGTACTTC.